These 26 T cell receptor beta chains came from one sample sequenced in a study of regulatory T cells in long-lasting Graves disease. Arm-PCR of CDR3 regions with iRepertoire HTBI primers generated TCR beta libraries. TCRdb reprocessed the multiplex PCR reads via MiXCR and lists one record per CDR3 protein. The repertoire consists of about half a million distinct CDR3 sequences, with around 13% occurring once and the leading ten covering 7.5% to 9%. The time point: newly diagnosed GD, antithyroid drugs for less than 3 months. Scientists built the TCR library using RNA that was extracted from PBMCs. These data were likewise used in another study, on T cells in Graves' hyperthyroidism and ophthalmopathy.

The sequencing here drew on peripheral blood mononuclear cells (PBMCs), taken at new diagnosis, from a patient treated with antithyroid drugs. The receptors stem from a woman aged 25 to 45 with Graves disease.

This clonotype was seen many times. This chain uses TRBV2 with TRBJ2-7; a possible D gene is TRBD1 (5 bases). Germline assignment: CDR1 SNHLY and CDR2 FYNNEI. This CDR3 region has 14 residues. V was trimmed by 2 bases and J by 3 bases, leaving 11 bases between them. The CDR3, as DNA: TGTGCCAGCAGTGAACAAGGGGCGGACTACGAGCAGTACTTC. Translating gives CASSEQGADYEQYF.

This clonotype occurred many times. The rearrangement uses TRBV5-1 and TRBJ2-1; D is perhaps TRBD2 (5 bases). Deletions cut 0 bases from V and 0 bases from J, with 10 bases between. Germline V gives CDR1 SGHRS, CDR2 YFSETQ. This CDR3 comprises 16 residues. DNA of the CDR3: TGCGCCAGCAGCTTGGCCGGGGTGAGCTCCTACAATGAGCAGTTCTTC. This gives the protein CASSLAGVSSYNEQFF.

This clonotype showed up just a few times. At one boundary the junction diverges from the germline segment, which might be a read error. The V gene is TRBV7-3, the J gene TRBJ1-1, with D unresolved. The CDR3 has 13 residues. Germline V gene sequence: CDR1 SGHTA, CDR2 FQGTGA. CDR3 sequence reads: CVSSLFGDTEAFF. CDR3 DNA: TGTGTCAGCAGCTTATTTGGGGACACTGAAGCTTTCTTT.

This clonotype was detected many times. The genes are TRBV2 and TRBJ2-5; TRBD1 agrees at 7 bases. The length of the CDR3 is 15 residues. V was clipped by 5 bases and J by 2 bases; unmatched bases: 8. The germline CDR1 and CDR2 sequences are SNHLY and FYNNEI. CDR3 region: CASSRSRTGQETQYF. As DNA, the CDR3 is TGTGCCAGCAGTAGGTCCCGGACAGGACAAGAGACCCAGTACTTC.

CDR3 amino acids: CASSYKTAINYGYTF. CDR3 sequence (DNA): TGTGCCAGCAGTTACAAAACAGCGATTAACTATGGCTACACCTTC. The chain employs TRBV6-5 and TRBJ1-2; D gene uncertain. V lost 2 bases and J lost 1, with 11 bases in between. Germline V gives CDR1 MNHEY, CDR2 SVGAGI. The CDR3 has 15 amino acids.

With respect to this clonotype: The junction and the germline gene differ at one end; a read error may be behind it. The CDR3 protein is CAGSQGAGGYEQYF. The DNA of the CDR3 is TGTGCCGGCAGCCAAGGGGCAGGGGGCTACGAGCAGTACTTC. The chain couples TRBV3-1 to TRBJ2-7, with 7 bases matching TRBD1. Germline V lookup: CDR1 LGHDT, CDR2 YNNKEL (reference sequence). The CDR3 totals 14 residues.

This clonotype was seen ten or more times. CDR3 in DNA: TGCGCCAGCAGTCGACTAGCCCTGAGCTCCTACAATGAGCAGTTCTTC. Translation: CASSRLALSSYNEQFF. This chain links TRBV10-2 with TRBJ2-1, with TRBD2 matching over 7 bases. CDR1 and CDR2 (germline): WSHSY, SAAADI. The CDR3 covers 16 residues. V lost 5 bases to trimming and J lost 0 bases; unmatched junction nucleotides: 7.

The genes are TRBV7-3 and TRBJ2-1; 13 bases fit TRBD2. CDR1 and CDR2 (germline): SGHTA, FQGTGA. The CDR3 runs 23 residues. V dropped 5 bases and J dropped 4; count of bases not matched to a gene: 26. CDR3 DNA: TGTGCCAGCAGCATCCACCCACCATCTACTAGCGGGGGGGTTTGGAGGAAGTACAATGAGCAGTTCTTC. Residues: CASSIHPPSTSGGVWRKYNEQFF.

This chain connects TRBV5-5 to TRBJ2-2; 8 nucleotides line up with TRBD2. Germline V gene lookup returns CDR1 SGHKS and CDR2 YYEKEE (reference sequence). CDR3 length: 15 residues. V shed 4 bases, J shed 3 bases, and the junction held 5 bases outside the gene matches. The CDR3 reads CASSGGLGDTGELFF. The CDR3 DNA follows: TGTGCCAGCAGCGGGGGACTAGGGGACACCGGGGAGCTGTTTTTT.

This clonotype was seen at least ten times. This chain links TRBV12-5 with TRBJ2-3, with TRBD2 as a possible D gene (6 bases). The germline gives CDR1 LGHNT, CDR2 FRNRAP. V gave up 4 bases and J gave up 2 bases, with 13 bases separating them. The CDR3 extends over 15 amino acids. The CDR3 is CASGSGRGDTDTQYF. The CDR3 region has the DNA TGTGCTAGTGGTTCGGGGCGGGGCGACACAGATACGCAGTATTTT.

This clonotype occurred many times. The chain carries TRBV5-1 and TRBJ2-1; D possibly corresponds to TRBD2 (6 bases). In germline, CDR1 is SGHRS, CDR2 YFSETQ. This CDR3 has 15 residues. Deletions cut 3 bases from V and 4 bases from J, with 14 bases between. The CDR3 region is CASSSISGSYNEQFF. The DNA of the CDR3 is TGCGCCAGCAGCTCCATATCCGGGAGTTACAATGAGCAGTTCTTC.

There are many counts of this clonotype. This sequence joins TRBV28 and TRBJ2-1; 7 nucleotides match TRBD2. The CDR3 contains 16 residues. CDR1 is MDHEN, CDR2 SYDVKM, per germline. J was trimmed by 4 bases and V by 6 bases; bases with no gene match: 12. CDR3 coding DNA: TGTGCCAGCAGCATTGGGGTGGCGGGGGAATACAATGAGCAGTTCTTC. Translating gives CASSIGVAGEYNEQFF.

This clonotype showed up many times. J is TRBJ1-5 and V is TRBV28; the D is unclear. The CDR3 is 12 amino acids. The V end lost 11 bases, the J end lost 0 bases, and 8 bases lay between the germline ends. The germline V gene encodes CDR1 MDHEN and CDR2 SYDVKM. The DNA of the CDR3 is TGTGCCGACGGAAATAGCAATCAGCCCCAGCATTTT. This encodes CADGNSNQPQHF. The full variable domain, with the rest looked up from reference TRBV28 and TRBJ1-5, is DVKVTQSSRYLVKRTGEKVFLECVQDMDHENMFWYRQDPGLGLRLIYFSYDVKMKEKGDIPEGYSVSREKKERFSLILESASTNQTSMYLCADGNSNQPQHFGDGTRLSIL.

There are many counts of this clonotype. The genes are TRBV2 and TRBJ2-5, with unresolved D. This CDR3 is built from 13 residues. Germline CDR1 and CDR2: SNHLY and FYNNEI. The V gene lost 7 bases and the J gene lost 5 bases, with 14 bases spanning the gap. For the CDR3, the DNA is TGTGCCAGCACTGGACCCCCCGCCGAGACCCAGTACTTC. Amino acids: CASTGPPAETQYF.

This clonotype was recorded at least ten times. This chain connects TRBV18 to TRBJ2-2; unclear D gene. The CDR3 has 14 amino acids. Deletions cut 3 bases from V and 0 bases from J, with 5 bases between. CDR1 is KGHSH and CDR2 is LQKENI in the germline V gene. The CDR3 DNA reads as TGTGCCAGCTCACCCCCCCCGAACACCGGGGAGCTGTTTTTT. Translating gives CASSPPPNTGELFF.

This clonotype was picked up a small number of times. A junction end diverges from the germline sequence, so it may reflect a read error. The V gene is TRBV29-1, the J gene TRBJ2-2; 9 positions agree with TRBD2. Germline assignment: CDR1 SQVTM and CDR2 ANQGSEA. This CDR3 has 15 amino acids. DNA of the CDR3: TGCAGCGTTATAATAGCGGGGGTAAACACCGGGGAGTTGTTTTTT. As protein: CSVIIAGVNTGELFF.

This clonotype has just a few counts. A much more abundant neighbour one base away suggests this may be a read error. V usage is TRBV7-3 and J usage is TRBJ2-2; D is uncertain. Germline V CDR1 and CDR2: SGHTA, FQGTGA. The CDR3 is 14 residues long. In DNA, the CDR3 is TGTGCCGGCAGCTTCGACCGGAACACCGGGGAGCTGTTTTTT. Protein product: CAGSFDRNTGELFF.

J is TRBJ1-2 and V is TRBV15, with D perhaps TRBD1 (5 bases). V lost 3 bases, J lost 5 bases, and 10 bases lay in between. This CDR3 region has 13 residues. Germline V gene lookup returns CDR1 LNHNV and CDR2 YYDKDF (reference sequence). The CDR3 protein is CATSRDKVYGYTF. DNA of the CDR3: TGTGCCACCAGCAGGGACAAGGTTTATGGCTACACCTTC.

In DNA, the CDR3 is TGTGCCAGCAGCCCCCCTATGGCCCAAGAGACCCAGTACTTC. This encodes CASSPPMAQETQYF. This chain uses TRBV7-3 with TRBJ2-5; D not resolved. Trimming shortened V by 5 bases and J by 1 base, and 11 bases separated the two germline ends. CDR3 length: 14 amino acids. Germline values: CDR1 SGHTA, CDR2 FQGTGA. Supplemented by reference TRBV7-3 and TRBJ2-5, the full variable domain reads GAGVSQTPSNKVTEKGKYVELRCDPISGHTALYWYRQSLGQGPEFLIYFQGTGAADDSGLPNDRFFAVRPEGSVSTLKIQRTERGDSAVYLCASSPPMAQETQYFGPGTRLLVL.

The chain couples TRBV10-3 to TRBJ1-2; D perhaps matches TRBD1 (5 bases). Germline-derived CDR1 and CDR2 are ENHRY and SYGVKD. CDR3 length equals 16 residues. V gave up 3 bases and J gave up 3 bases, with 17 bases separating them. The CDR3 nucleotides read TGTGCCATCAGTGATGGGGGGGAGGGAACGGACTATGGCTACACCTTC. Its protein product is CAISDGGEGTDYGYTF.

This clonotype was recorded many times. The chain uses TRBV2 and TRBJ2-1, with D perhaps matching TRBD2 (8 bases). CDR3 length equals 16 residues. Trimming took off 8 bases at V and 9 bases at J, with 26 bases between the two ends. CDR1 SNHLY and CDR2 FYNNEI come from the germline V gene. The CDR3 region is CASGGGGRYFLSEQFF. CDR3 DNA: TGTGCCAGCGGAGGGGGCGGGAGGTATTTTTTAAGTGAGCAGTTCTTC. Full variable domain (remainder filled in from reference TRBV2 and TRBJ2-1): EPEVTQTPSHQVTQMGQEVILRCVPISNHLYFYWYRQILGQKVEFLVSFYNNEISEKSEIFDDQFSVERPDGSNFTLKIRSTKLEDSAMYFCASGGGGRYFLSEQFFGPGTRLTVL.

Regarding this clonotype: This may be a read error: a much more frequent sequence differs by one nucleotide. This chain joins TRBV6-2 or TRBV6-3 and TRBJ2-3, with D hard to call. Trimming pared 5 bases from V and 1 base from J, leaving 10 bases between. The V gene's germline CDR1 is MNHEY and CDR2 SVGEGT. The CDR3 spans 14 residues. CDR3 coding DNA: TGTGCCAGCAGTGGCGTGGGCCGCACAGATACGCAGTATTTT. Its translation is CASSGVGRTDTQYF.

The chain joins TRBV3-1 to TRBJ2-5; 14 nucleotides agree with TRBD2. CDR3 length: 16 residues. After removal of 4 bases from V and 5 bases from J, the junction contained 6 bases not matched to a gene. The germline V gene has CDR1 LGHDT and CDR2 YNNKEL (reference sequence). CDR3 sequence (DNA): TGTGCCAGCAGCCGGGGACTAGCGGGAGAGAGGGAGACCCAGTACTTC. Residues: CASSRGLAGERETQYF.

In its sample, this clonotype was seen many times. The genes are TRBV27 and TRBJ2-5, with no clear D. There are 16 residues in the CDR3. Germline assignment: CDR1 MNHEY and CDR2 SMNVEV (reference sequence). V was shortened by 0 bases and J by 5 bases, with 16 bases between the two germline ends. In DNA form, the CDR3 reads TGTGCCAGCAGTTTATCTCCTAGAAATTATCTGGAGACCCAGTACTTC. Encoded protein: CASSLSPRNYLETQYF.

This clonotype was recorded many times. The chain carries TRBV30 and TRBJ2-2, with D perhaps being TRBD1 or TRBD2 (7 bases each). This CDR3 contains 14 residues. The ends were cut back, 2 bases at V and 7 bases at J, with 14 bases in the middle. Germline V gene sequence: CDR1 GTSNPN, CDR2 SVGIG (reference sequence). The CDR3 coding sequence is TGTGCCTGGAGTTACAGGGGAGGGAACGGGGAGCTGTTTTTT. Translating gives CAWSYRGGNGELFF.

The gene calls are TRBV4-1 and TRBJ2-2, with unresolved D. V was cut by 5 bases and J by 5 bases, with 12 bases left in between. Per germline, CDR1 MGHRA and CDR2 YSYEKL. The CDR3 contains 14 residues. The CDR3 nucleotides are TGCGCCAGCAGCGTTAGAGTGGGAACCGGGGAGCTGTTTTTT. Protein: CASSVRVGTGELFF.